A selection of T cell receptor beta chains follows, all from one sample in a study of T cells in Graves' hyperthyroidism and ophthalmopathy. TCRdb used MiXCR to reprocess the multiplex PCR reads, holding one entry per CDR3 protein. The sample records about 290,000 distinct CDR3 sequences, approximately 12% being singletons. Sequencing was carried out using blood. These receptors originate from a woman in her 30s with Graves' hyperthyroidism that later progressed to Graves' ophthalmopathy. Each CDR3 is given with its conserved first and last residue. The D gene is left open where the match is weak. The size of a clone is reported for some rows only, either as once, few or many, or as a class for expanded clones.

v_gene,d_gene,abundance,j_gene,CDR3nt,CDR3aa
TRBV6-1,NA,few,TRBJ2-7,TGTGCCAGTAACGGGGTGGCTAGACCCTACGAGCAGTACTTC,CASNGVARPYEQYF
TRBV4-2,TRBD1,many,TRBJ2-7,TGTGCCAGCAGCCAATCCGGTCTGCGGGACAGGGACTACGAGCAGTACTTC,CASSQSGLRDRDYEQYF
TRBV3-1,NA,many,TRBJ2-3,TGTGCCAGCAGCCAAGACTTCACATACCGTCGCACAGATACGCAGTATTTT,CASSQDFTYRRTDTQYF
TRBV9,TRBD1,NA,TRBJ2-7,TGTGCCAGCAGCGCGACCCCCGGGACAGGGGGCTGGGAGCAGTACTTC,CASSATPGTGGWEQYF
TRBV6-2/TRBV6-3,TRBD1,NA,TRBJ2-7,TGTGCCAGCAGCCCCTCGGTGGTTGGACAGGGAAGGTACGAGCAGTACTTC,CASSPSVVGQGRYEQYF
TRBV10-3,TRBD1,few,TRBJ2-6,TGTGCCATCAGTGAGTCGAGGACAGGGACAGGGGCCAACGTCCTGACTTTC,CAISESRTGTGANVLTF
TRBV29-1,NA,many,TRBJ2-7,TGCAGCGTTGCTCCTCCGGGCTCCTACGAGCAGTACTTC,CSVAPPGSYEQYF
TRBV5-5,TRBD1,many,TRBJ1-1,TGTGCCAGCTCGCGACAGGGGGCGATTTCGATGAACACTGAAGCTTTCTTT,CASSRQGAISMNTEAFF
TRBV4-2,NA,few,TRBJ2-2,TGTGCCAGCAGCCCGCGGGGTCTCTCCAAGTTGAACACCGGGGAGCTGTTTTTT,CASSPRGLSKLNTGELFF
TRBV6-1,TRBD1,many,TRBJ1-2,TGTGCCAGCAGCAGCGGACAGGGAACCTATGGCTACACCTTC,CASSSGQGTYGYTF
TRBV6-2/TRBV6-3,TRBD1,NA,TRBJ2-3,TGTGCCAGCAATCCCGACAGGGGGCGGAGAGATACGCAGTATTTT,CASNPDRGRRDTQYF
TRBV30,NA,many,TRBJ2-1,TGTGCCTGGATGCGGTACAATGAGCAGTTCTTC,CAWMRYNEQFF
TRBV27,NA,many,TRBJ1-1,TGTGCCAGCAGTTTCAGGAGCATCACTGAAGCTTTCTTT,CASSFRSITEAFF
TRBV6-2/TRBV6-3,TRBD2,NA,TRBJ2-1,TGTGCCAGCAGGGGACTAGCGGAGGGCAATGAGCAGTTCTTC,CASRGLAEGNEQFF
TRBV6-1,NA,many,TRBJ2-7,TGTGCCAGCAGTTTCGAACCCCACGGTTACTCCTACGAGCAGTACTTC,CASSFEPHGYSYEQYF
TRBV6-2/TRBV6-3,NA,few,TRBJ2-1,TGTGCCAGCTCCAAGGGGGGAGAGGGCTATGAGCAGTTCTTC,CASSKGGEGYEQFF
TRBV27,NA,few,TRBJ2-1,TGTGCCAGCAGTCGGGTCTACAATGAGCAGTTCTTC,CASSRVYNEQFF
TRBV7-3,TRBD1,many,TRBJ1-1,TGTGCCAGCAGTTCAGAGGGGGCCCTCCTGAACACTGAAGCTTTCTTT,CASSSEGALLNTEAFF
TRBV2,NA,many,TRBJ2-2,TGTGCCAGCTTAGGACCAACCGGGGAGCTGTTTTTT,CASLGPTGELFF
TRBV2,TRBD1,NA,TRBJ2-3,TGTGCCAGCAAAGCCGGGACAGGAATGGCAGATACGCAGTATTTT,CASKAGTGMADTQYF
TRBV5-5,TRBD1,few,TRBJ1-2,TGTGCCAGCAGCTTACAGGGGAAAGACTATGGCTACACCTTC,CASSLQGKDYGYTF
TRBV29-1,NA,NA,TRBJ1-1,TGCAGCGCTAATGGGGCGAGGTTGAACACTGAAGCTTTCTTT,CSANGARLNTEAFF
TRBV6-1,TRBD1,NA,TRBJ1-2,TGTGCCAGCACCACGACAGGGACGGATGGCTACACCTTC,CASTTTGTDGYTF
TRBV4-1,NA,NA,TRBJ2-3,TGCGCCAGCAGCCAACGCCTAGTCACAGATACGCAGTATTTT,CASSQRLVTDTQYF
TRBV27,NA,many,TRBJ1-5,TGTGCCAGCAGCCAGGTCTTGGGTAGCAATCAGCCCCAGCATTTT,CASSQVLGSNQPQHF
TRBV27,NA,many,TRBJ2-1,TGTGCCAGCAGTTTAAGGGCAGGGGTTGGCGATGAGCAGTTCTTC,CASSLRAGVGDEQFF
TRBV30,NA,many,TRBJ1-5,TGTGCCTGGAGTGAAAGAGAAGGGGGGGAGTCTCAGCCCCAGCATTTT,CAWSEREGGESQPQHF
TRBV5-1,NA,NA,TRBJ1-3,TGCGCCAGCGGCCGCTTGGGTACCTTGGACACCATATATTTT,CASGRLGTLDTIYF
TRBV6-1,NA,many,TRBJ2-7,TGTGCCAGCAGTAGCTCCGGGACCGTCGCCTACGAGCAGTACTTC,CASSSSGTVAYEQYF
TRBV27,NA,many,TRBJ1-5,TGTGCCAGCAGATTAAATGCGGGGGGATGGACAAGCAATCAGCCCCAGCATTTT,CASRLNAGGWTSNQPQHF
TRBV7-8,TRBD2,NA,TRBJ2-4,TGTGCCAGCAGCTTAGGGGTGCCAGCGGGAGGGATTGGAGCCAAAAACATTCAGTACTTC,CASSLGVPAGGIGAKNIQYF
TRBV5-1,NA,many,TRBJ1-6,TGCGCCAGCCGAGACAGCCGTAATAATTCACCCCTCCACTTT,CASRDSRNNSPLHF
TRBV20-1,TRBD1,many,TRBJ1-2,TGCAGTGCTAGTGCGACCGGGACAGGGGGCGGCTACACCTTC,CSASATGTGGGYTF
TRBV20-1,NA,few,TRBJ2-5,TGCAGTGCTAGTAGTGCCAGCGGAGGACAGCCTGGATCGGAGACCCAGTACTTC,CSASSASGGQPGSETQYF
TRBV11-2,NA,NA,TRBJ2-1,TGTGCCAGCAGCTCAGGCCGTGGTGGGGGCCGGGTTGAGCAGTTCTTC,CASSSGRGGGRVEQFF
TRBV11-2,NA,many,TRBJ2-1,TGTGCCAGCAGCTTAGGTAGGGAGCAGTTCTTC,CASSLGREQFF
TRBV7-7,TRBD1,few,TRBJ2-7,TGTGCTAGCAGCCACACGACAGGGTTTTCCTACGAGCAGTACTTC,CASSHTTGFSYEQYF
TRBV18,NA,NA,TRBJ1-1,TGTGCCAGCTCTCCGAACAGGAACACTGAAGCTTTCTTT,CASSPNRNTEAFF
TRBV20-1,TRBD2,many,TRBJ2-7,TGCAGTGCTAGGGACGGGACTAGCGGGGGGGGGCAGTACTTC,CSARDGTSGGGQYF
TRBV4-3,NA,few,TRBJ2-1,TGCGCCAGCAGCCAAGTTGTGACCAATGAGCAGTTCTTC,CASSQVVTNEQFF
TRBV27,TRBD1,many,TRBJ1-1,TGTGCCAGTTCGGGAGGGGGCGGGATCCCGGCTGAAGCTTTCTTT,CASSGGGGIPAEAFF
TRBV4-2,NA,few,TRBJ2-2,TGTGCCAGCAACCAAGATTCACACACCGGGGAGCTGTTTTTT,CASNQDSHTGELFF
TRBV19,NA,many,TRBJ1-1,TGTGCCAGTATGGCCTCAAGGGGTTCGGAAGCTTTCTTT,CASMASRGSEAFF
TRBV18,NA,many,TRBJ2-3,TGTGCCAGCTCACCAGAAAGTGGGTCTACGCAGTATTTT,CASSPESGSTQYF